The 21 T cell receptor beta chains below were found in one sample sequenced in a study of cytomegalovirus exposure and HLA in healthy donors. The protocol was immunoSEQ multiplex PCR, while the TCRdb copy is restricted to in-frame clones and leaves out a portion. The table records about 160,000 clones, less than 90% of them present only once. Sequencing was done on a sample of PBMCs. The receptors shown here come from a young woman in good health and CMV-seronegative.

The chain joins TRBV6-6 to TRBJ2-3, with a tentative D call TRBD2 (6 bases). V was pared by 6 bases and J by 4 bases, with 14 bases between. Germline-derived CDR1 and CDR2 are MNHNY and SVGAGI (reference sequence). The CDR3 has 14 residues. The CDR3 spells CASSDSGLADTQYF. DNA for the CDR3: TGTGCCAGCAGCGATAGCGGTTTGGCAGATACGCAGTATTTT.

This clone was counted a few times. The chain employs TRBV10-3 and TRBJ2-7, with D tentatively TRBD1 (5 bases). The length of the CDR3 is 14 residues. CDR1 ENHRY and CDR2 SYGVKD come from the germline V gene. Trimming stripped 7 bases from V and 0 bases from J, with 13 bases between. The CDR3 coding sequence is TGTGCCATCAAGCAGACAGCCGCCTCCTACGAGCAGTACTTC. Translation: CAIKQTAASYEQYF.

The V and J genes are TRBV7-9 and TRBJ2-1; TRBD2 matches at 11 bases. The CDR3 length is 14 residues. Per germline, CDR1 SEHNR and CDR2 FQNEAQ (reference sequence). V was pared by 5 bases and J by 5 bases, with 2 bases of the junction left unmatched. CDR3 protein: CASSGTSGNNEQFF. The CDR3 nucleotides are TGTGCCAGCAGCGGGACTAGCGGAAACAATGAGCAGTTCTTC.

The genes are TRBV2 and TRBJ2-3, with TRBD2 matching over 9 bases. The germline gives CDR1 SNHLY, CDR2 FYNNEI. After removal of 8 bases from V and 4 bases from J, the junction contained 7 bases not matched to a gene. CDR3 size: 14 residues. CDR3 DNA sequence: TGTGCCAGCGGAAAGCGGGAGGTCCCAGATACGCAGTATTTT. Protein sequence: CASGKREVPDTQYF.

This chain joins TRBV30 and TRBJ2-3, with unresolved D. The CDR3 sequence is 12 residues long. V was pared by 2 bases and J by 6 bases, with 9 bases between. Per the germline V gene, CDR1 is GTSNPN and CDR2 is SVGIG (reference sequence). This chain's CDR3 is CAWSLARDTQYF. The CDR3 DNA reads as TGTGCCTGGAGTCTCGCCAGGGATACGCAGTATTTT.

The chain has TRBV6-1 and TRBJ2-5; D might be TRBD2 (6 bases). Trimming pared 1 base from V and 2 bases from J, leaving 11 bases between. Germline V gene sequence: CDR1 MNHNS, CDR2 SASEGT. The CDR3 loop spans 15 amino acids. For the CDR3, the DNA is TGTGCCAGCAGTGAAGTCATGGCGGGGCAAGAGACCCAGTACTTC. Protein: CASSEVMAGQETQYF.

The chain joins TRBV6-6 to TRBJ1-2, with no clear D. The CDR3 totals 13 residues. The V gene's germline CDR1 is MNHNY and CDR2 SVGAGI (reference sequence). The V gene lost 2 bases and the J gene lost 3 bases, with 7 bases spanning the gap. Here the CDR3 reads CASSYMRDYGYTF. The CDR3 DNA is TGTGCCAGCAGTTACATGAGGGACTATGGCTACACCTTC.

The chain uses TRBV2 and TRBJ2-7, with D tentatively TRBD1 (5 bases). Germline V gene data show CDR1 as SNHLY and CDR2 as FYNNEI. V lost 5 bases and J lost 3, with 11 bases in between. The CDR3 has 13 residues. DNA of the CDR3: TGTGCCAGCAGTTATCAGGGAAACTACGAGCAGTACTTC. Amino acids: CASSYQGNYEQYF. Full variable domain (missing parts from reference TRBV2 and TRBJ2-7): EPEVTQTPSHQVTQMGQEVILRCVPISNHLYFYWYRQILGQKVEFLVSFYNNEISEKSEIFDDQFSVERPDGSNFTLKIRSTKLEDSAMYFCASSYQGNYEQYFGPGTRLTVT.

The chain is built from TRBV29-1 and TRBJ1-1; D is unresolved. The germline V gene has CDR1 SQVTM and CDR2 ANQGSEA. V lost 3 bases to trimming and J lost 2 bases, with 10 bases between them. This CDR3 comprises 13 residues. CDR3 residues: CSVDREGNTEAFF. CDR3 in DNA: TGCAGCGTTGATCGTGAGGGAAACACTGAAGCTTTCTTT.

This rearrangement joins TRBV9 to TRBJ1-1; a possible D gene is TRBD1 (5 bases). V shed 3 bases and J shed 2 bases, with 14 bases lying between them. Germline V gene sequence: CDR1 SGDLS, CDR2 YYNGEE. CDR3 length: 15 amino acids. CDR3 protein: CASSARWDFNTEAFF. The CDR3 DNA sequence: TGTGCCAGCAGCGCAAGATGGGACTTCAACACTGAAGCTTTCTTT.

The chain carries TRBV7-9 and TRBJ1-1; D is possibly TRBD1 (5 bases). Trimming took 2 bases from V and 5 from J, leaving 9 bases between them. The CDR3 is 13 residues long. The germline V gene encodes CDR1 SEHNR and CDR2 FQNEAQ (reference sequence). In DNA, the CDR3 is TGTGCCAGCAGCTTAAGGGGAATAACTGAAGCTTTCTTT. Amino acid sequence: CASSLRGITEAFF.

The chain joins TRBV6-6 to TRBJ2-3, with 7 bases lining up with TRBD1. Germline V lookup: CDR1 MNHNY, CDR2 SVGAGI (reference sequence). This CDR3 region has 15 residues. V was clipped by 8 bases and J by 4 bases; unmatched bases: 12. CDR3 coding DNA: TGTGCCAGCCTAACAGGGGTATCGAAGGCAGATACGCAGTATTTT. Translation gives CASLTGVSKADTQYF.

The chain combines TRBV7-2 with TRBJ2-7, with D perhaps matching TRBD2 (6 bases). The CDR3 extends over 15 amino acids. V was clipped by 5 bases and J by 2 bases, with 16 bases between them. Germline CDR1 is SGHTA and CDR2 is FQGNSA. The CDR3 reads CASSMTPGLPYEQYF. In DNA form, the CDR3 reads TGTGCCAGCAGCATGACTCCGGGACTTCCCTACGAGCAGTACTTC.

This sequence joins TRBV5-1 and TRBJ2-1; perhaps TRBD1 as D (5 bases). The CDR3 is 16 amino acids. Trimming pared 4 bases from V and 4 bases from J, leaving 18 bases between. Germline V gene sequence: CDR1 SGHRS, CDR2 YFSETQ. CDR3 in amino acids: CASSQSPFRDYNEQFF. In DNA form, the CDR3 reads TGCGCCAGCAGCCAGAGTCCATTCAGGGATTACAATGAGCAGTTCTTC.

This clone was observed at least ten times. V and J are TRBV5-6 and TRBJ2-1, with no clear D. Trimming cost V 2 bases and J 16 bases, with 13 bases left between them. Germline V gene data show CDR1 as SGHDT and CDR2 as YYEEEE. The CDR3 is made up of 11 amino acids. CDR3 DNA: TGTGCCAGCAGCTTTCACAGTGAATATTTCTTC. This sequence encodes CASSFHSEYFF.

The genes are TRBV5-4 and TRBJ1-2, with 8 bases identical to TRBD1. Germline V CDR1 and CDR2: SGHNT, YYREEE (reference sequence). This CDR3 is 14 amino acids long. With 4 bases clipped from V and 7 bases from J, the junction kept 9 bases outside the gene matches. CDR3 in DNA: TGTGCCAGCAGCGCCCGGACAGGGACGGCTGGCTACACCTTC. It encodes CASSARTGTAGYTF.

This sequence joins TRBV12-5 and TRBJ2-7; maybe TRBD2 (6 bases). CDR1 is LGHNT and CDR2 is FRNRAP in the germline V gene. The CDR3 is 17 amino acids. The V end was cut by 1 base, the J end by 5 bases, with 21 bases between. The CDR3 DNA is TGTGCTAGTGGTTTGGACGACAGAACCCGGGACTGGAACGAGCAGTACTTC. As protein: CASGLDDRTRDWNEQYF.

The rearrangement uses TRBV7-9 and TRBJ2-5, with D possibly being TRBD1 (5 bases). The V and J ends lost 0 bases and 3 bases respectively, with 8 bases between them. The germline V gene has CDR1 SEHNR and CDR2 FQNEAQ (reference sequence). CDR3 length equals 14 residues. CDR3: CASSLAAREETQYF. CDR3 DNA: TGTGCCAGCAGCTTAGCGGCCAGGGAAGAGACCCAGTACTTC. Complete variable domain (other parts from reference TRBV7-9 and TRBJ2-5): DTGVSQNPRHKITKRGQNVTFRCDPISEHNRLYWYRQTLGQGPEFLTYFQNEAQLEKSRLLSDRFSAERPKGSFSTLEIQRTEQGDSAMYLCASSLAAREETQYFGPGTRLLVL.

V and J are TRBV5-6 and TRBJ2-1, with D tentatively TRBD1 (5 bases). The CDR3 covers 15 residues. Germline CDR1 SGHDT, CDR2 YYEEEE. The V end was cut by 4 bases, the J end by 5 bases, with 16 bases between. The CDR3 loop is CASSVDLWTNNEQFF. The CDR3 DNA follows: TGTGCCAGCAGCGTGGATCTTTGGACAAACAATGAGCAGTTCTTC.

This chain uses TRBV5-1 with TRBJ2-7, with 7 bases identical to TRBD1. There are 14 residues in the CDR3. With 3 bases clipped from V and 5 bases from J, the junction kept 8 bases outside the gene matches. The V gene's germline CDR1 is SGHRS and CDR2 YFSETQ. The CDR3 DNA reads TGCGCCAGCAGCTCCCCGACAGGGACGGACGAGCAGTACTTC. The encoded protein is CASSSPTGTDEQYF.

CDR3 bases: TGTGCCAGCAGTCCAACCAAACAGGGTCGGGCTTTCTTT. This codes for CASSPTKQGRAFF. This sequence joins TRBV27 and TRBJ1-1, with D tentatively TRBD1 (6 bases). The CDR3 loop spans 13 amino acids. With 5 bases removed from V and 11 bases from J, the gap between germline ends came to 18 bases. Germline assignment: CDR1 MNHEY and CDR2 SMNVEV (reference sequence).